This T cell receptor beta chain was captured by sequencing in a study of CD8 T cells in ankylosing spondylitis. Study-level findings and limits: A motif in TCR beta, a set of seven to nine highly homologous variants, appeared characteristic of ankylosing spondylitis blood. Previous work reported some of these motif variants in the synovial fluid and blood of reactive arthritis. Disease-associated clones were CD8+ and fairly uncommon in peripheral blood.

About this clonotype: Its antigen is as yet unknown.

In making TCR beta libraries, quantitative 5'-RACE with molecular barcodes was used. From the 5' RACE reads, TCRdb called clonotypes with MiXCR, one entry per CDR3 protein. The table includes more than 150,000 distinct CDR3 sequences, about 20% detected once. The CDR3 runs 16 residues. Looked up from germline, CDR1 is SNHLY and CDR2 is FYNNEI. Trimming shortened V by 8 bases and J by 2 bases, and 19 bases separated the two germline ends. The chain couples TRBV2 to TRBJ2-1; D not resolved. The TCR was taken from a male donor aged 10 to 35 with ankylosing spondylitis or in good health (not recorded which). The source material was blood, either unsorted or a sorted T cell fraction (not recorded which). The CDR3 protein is CASGDGLRNPYNEQFF. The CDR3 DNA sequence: TGTGCCAGCGGCGATGGTTTGCGGAACCCCTACAATGAGCAGTTCTTC.